The TCR beta chain described here comes from a study of blood T cell repertoires in COVID-19. Looking at the study overall: Researchers got acute and convalescent COVID-19 samples from the United States, Italy and Spain. T cells, B-cell-depleted T cells, or PBMCs provided the cDNA or gDNA that served as material.

How the authors handled the data: Amplification of reference gene primers was used by the study to estimate nucleated cell counts. Sequencing was performed with immunoSEQ multiplex PCR; in TCRdb, only in-frame clones are kept and a portion is missing. Clone size and the V and J calls come from that table; the DNA yielded D and trimming. This repertoire shows around 140,000 clones, 82% found once; its top ten account for 13% to 15%. This CDR3 has 16 amino acids. CDR1 is MNHEY, CDR2 SVGAGI, per germline. The V end lost 1 base, the J end lost 7 bases, and 19 bases lay between the germline ends. The sequence was collected from a human donor with acute or convalescent COVID-19. The donor label of this sample is uncertain. The chain recombines TRBV6-5 with TRBJ1-2; TRBD1 is a possible D gene (6 bases). Sequencing was performed on peripheral blood. The CDR3 DNA sequence: TGTGCCAGCAGTTACTGGCAGGGGTCCTCCGGGGCTGGCTACACCTTC. This gives the protein CASSYWQGSSGAGYTF.